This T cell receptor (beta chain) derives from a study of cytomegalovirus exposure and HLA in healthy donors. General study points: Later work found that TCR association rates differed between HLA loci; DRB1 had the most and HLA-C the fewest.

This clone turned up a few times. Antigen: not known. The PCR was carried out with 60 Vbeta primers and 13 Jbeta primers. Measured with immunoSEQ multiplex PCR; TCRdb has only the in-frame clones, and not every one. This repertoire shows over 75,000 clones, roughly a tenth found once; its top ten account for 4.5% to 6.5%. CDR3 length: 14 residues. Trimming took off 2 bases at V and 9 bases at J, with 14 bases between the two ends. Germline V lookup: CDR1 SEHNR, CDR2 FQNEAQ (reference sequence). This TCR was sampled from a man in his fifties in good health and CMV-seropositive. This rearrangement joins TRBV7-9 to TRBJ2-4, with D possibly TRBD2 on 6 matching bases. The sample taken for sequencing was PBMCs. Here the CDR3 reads CASSLSAKGGIQYF. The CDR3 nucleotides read TGTGCCAGCAGCTTAAGTGCGAAGGGAGGCATTCAGTACTTC.